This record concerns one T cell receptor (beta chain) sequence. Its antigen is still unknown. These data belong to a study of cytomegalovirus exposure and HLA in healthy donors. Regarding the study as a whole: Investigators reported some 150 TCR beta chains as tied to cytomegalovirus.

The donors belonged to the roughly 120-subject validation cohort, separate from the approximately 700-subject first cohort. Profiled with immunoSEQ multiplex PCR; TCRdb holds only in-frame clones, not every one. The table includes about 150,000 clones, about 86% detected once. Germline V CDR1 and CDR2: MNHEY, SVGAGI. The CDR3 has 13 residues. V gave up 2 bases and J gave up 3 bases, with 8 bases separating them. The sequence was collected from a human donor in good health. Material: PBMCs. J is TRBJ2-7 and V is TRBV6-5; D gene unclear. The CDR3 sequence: CASSYGLGYEQYF. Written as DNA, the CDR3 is TGTGCCAGCAGTTACGGGCTTGGCTACGAGCAGTACTTC.